These T cell receptor beta chains were read from a single sample in a study of response to subunit inactivated influenza vaccine. Each CDR3 protein is one row after TCRdb ran MiXCR on the RT-PCR reads. The data show about 780,000 distinct CDR3 sequences, about 18% seen once. Sequences were derived from PBMCs from blood, sampled about 5 days after vaccination. Every receptor here comes from a middle-aged man who received an inactivated influenza vaccine. CDR3s include the opening cysteine and the closing phenylalanine or tryptophan. A D gene is named only where the DNA matches it firmly. Some rows have no size entry. The others give once, few or many, or a class for an expanded clone.

V,size,D,J,CDR3,DNA
TRBV5-1,-,-,TRBJ1-5,CASSLSGPGEPQHF,TGCGCCAGCAGCTTGTCCGGGCCCGGGGAGCCCCAGCATTTT
TRBV14,few,TRBD1,TRBJ2-1,CASSLRGQARGNEQFF,TGTGCCAGCAGCCTGAGAGGACAGGCGAGGGGCAATGAGCAGTTCTTC
TRBV20-1,few,-,TRBJ1-2,CSARDRVGYTF,TGCAGTGCTAGAGACAGGGTTGGCTACACCTTC
TRBV20-1,-,TRBD1,TRBJ2-1,CSVRRGQGIDEQFF,TGCAGTGTTAGGAGGGGACAGGGTATCGATGAGCAGTTCTTC
TRBV5-1,few,TRBD1,TRBJ2-1,CASSLVDRGINEQFF,TGCGCCAGCAGCTTGGTGGACAGGGGAATCAATGAGCAGTTCTTC
TRBV5-1,few,TRBD1,TRBJ2-7,CASSTIQGAGEQYF,TGCGCCAGCAGCACCATCCAGGGGGCAGGCGAGCAGTACTTC
TRBV9,few,TRBD1,TRBJ2-1,CASSAPGQGIRTPYNEQFF,TGTGCCAGCAGCGCTCCGGGACAGGGAATCAGAACACCCTACAATGAGCAGTTCTTC
TRBV15,-,TRBD1,TRBJ2-7,CATSRSPSPGQGDYEQYF,TGTGCCACCAGCAGAAGTCCTTCCCCTGGACAGGGAGACTACGAGCAGTACTTC
TRBV7-9,-,TRBD1,TRBJ1-1,CASSPIPGQGPEAFF,TGTGCCAGCAGCCCGATCCCAGGACAGGGGCCCGAAGCTTTCTTT
TRBV4-3,-,-,TRBJ2-3,CASSQDSGATDTQYF,TGCGCCAGCAGCCAAGATTCAGGGGCGACAGATACGCAGTATTTT
TRBV5-1,-,TRBD2,TRBJ2-3,CASSPRTSGITDTQYF,TGCGCCAGCAGCCCACGGACTAGCGGGATTACAGATACGCAGTATTTT
TRBV10-3,-,-,TRBJ2-1,CAISERDISYNEQFF,TGTGCCATCAGTGAGCGGGACATCTCCTACAATGAGCAGTTCTTC
TRBV28,-,-,TRBJ2-4,CASSLVRTQGIQYF,TGTGCCAGCAGCCTTGTCCGGACCCAGGGCATTCAGTACTTC
TRBV13,-,-,TRBJ2-5,CASSPRGLRETQYF,TGTGCCAGCAGCCCCCGGGGGCTTCGAGAGACCCAGTACTTC
TRBV12-3/TRBV12-4,many,-,TRBJ2-5,CASSSGTHQETQYF,TGTGCCAGCAGCTCCGGGACACACCAAGAGACCCAGTACTTC
TRBV2,few,TRBD2,TRBJ2-3,CASSDSGRAGGTQYF,TGTGCCAGCAGTGATAGCGGGAGGGCCGGAGGTACGCAGTATTTT
TRBV7-2,-,-,TRBJ2-7,CASSQREWSYEQYF,TGTGCCAGCAGCCAACGGGAGTGGTCCTACGAGCAGTACTTC
TRBV10-3,-,-,TRBJ1-1,CAISEFWTELLMNTEAFF,TGTGCCATCAGCGAATTTTGGACTGAACTTCTTATGAACACTGAAGCTTTCTTT
TRBV9,-,TRBD1,TRBJ1-4,CASSAHLGTGNEKLFF,TGTGCCAGCAGCGCCCACCTCGGGACAGGGAATGAAAAACTGTTTTTT
TRBV10-3,-,-,TRBJ1-6,CAISGGGRYSPLHF,TGTGCCATCAGTGGTGGGGGAAGGTATTCACCCCTCCACTTT
TRBV18,-,-,TRBJ2-7,CASSPVGRAKTYEQYF,TGTGCCAGCTCCCCAGTGGGGAGAGCCAAGACCTACGAGCAGTACTTC
TRBV6-1,few,TRBD2,TRBJ2-5,CASRGRGVIQETQYF,TGTGCCAGCAGAGGACGGGGGGTAATACAAGAGACCCAGTACTTC
TRBV24-1,few,-,TRBJ2-5,CATSVSPGLGVETQYF,TGTGCCACCAGTGTCTCCCCGGGCCTAGGGGTCGAGACCCAGTACTTC
TRBV5-1,many,-,TRBJ2-1,CASSLASWGNEQFF,TGCGCCAGCAGCTTGGCTAGCTGGGGCAATGAGCAGTTCTTC
TRBV15,few,TRBD1,TRBJ2-2,CATSVNRGLGGELFF,TGTGCCACCAGCGTAAACAGGGGGCTCGGCGGGGAGCTGTTTTTT
TRBV4-2,many,TRBD2,TRBJ2-5,CASSQEASGGLETQYF,TGTGCCAGCAGCCAGGAAGCTAGCGGGGGACTAGAGACCCAGTACTTC
TRBV7-8,-,-,TRBJ1-5,CASSLNYGNNQPQHF,TGTGCCAGCAGCTTAAATTACGGGAACAATCAGCCCCAGCATTTT
TRBV9,-,-,TRBJ2-6,CASSVDDSGANVLTF,TGTGCCAGCAGCGTAGACGACTCTGGGGCCAACGTCCTGACTTTC
TRBV6-1,-,-,TRBJ2-2,CASLPYGFANTGELFF,TGTGCCAGCCTTCCCTACGGGTTCGCGAACACCGGGGAGCTGTTTTTT
TRBV6-5,-,TRBD1,TRBJ1-1,CASSYTQGAYFEAFF,TGTGCCAGCAGTTACACGCAGGGGGCGTATTTTGAAGCTTTCTTT
TRBV20-1,few,-,TRBJ2-3,CSARDLGTDTQYF,TGCAGTGCTAGAGATCTTGGCACAGATACGCAGTATTTT
TRBV20-1,-,-,TRBJ2-7,CSAGPSGAVSSYEQYF,TGCAGTGCTGGACCAAGTGGAGCGGTCAGCTCCTACGAGCAGTACTTC
TRBV20-1,few,-,TRBJ1-1,CSARGPRGELTEAFF,TGCAGTGCTAGAGGGCCACGGGGAGAACTCACTGAAGCTTTCTTT
TRBV29-1,-,-,TRBJ1-1,CSVVPLTNTEAFF,TGCAGCGTTGTTCCTCTGACGAACACTGAAGCTTTCTTT
TRBV12-3/TRBV12-4,many,TRBD1,TRBJ2-7,CASSSSDRGPYEQYF,TGTGCCAGCAGTTCCTCGGACAGGGGTCCCTACGAGCAGTACTTC
TRBV20-1,few,TRBD1,TRBJ1-3,CSARDRGPAGPIYF,TGCAGTGCTAGGGACAGGGGGCCAGCGGGCCCCATATATTTT
TRBV20-1,few,-,TRBJ2-7,CSAPRGPLYEQYF,TGCAGTGCTCCCCGGGGACCCCTCTACGAGCAGTACTTC
TRBV20-1,-,-,TRBJ2-4,CSARDPAKGTANIQYF,TGCAGTGCTAGAGATCCGGCGAAGGGAACAGCAAACATTCAGTACTTC
TRBV9,-,-,TRBJ2-2,CASSLVGGPRTGELFF,TGTGCCAGCAGCTTAGTCGGGGGGCCTAGGACCGGGGAGCTGTTTTTT
TRBV5-1,few,TRBD2,TRBJ2-1,CASSLAGVVAGAIEQFF,TGCGCCAGCAGCTTGGCAGGTGTGGTAGCGGGGGCCATTGAGCAGTTCTTC
TRBV2,few,TRBD1,TRBJ2-1,CASSEWGQGNYNEQFF,TGTGCCAGCAGTGAATGGGGACAGGGAAACTACAATGAGCAGTTCTTC
TRBV20-1,few,TRBD2,TRBJ2-7,CSARDWDGRDISYEQYF,TGCAGTGCTAGAGATTGGGACGGGAGGGATATCTCCTACGAGCAGTACTTC
TRBV7-6,few,-,TRBJ2-6,CASSLAPIMSSGANVLTF,TGTGCCAGCAGCTTAGCCCCAATAATGAGCTCTGGGGCCAACGTCCTGACTTTC